This T cell receptor (beta chain) was identified during a study of blood T cells in healthy people across ages. This clonotype was observed once. Its antigen is still unknown. The CDR3 spans 14 residues. It was with a sample-barcoded 5' primer and a J-beta primer mix that a second PCR of roughly 7 to 11 cycles was run. Using its own MiXCR run on the 5' RACE reads, TCRdb lists one record per CDR3 protein. The sample includes 1.8 million or so distinct CDR3 sequences, around 40% of them seen just once. Roughly 10 milliliters of peripheral blood were drawn from each donor. Study-wide results and caveats: Considered underestimates were the diversity estimates obtained from one million T cells. Since the PBMCs were unsorted, naive and antigen-experienced cells could not be conclusively compared.

This clonotype originated in a human donor in good health. This chain connects TRBV12-3 or TRBV12-4 to TRBJ2-1; D unresolved. The DNA end is a closer match to TRBJ2-7, so the J assignment may be wrong. The sequenced sample was blood. The CDR3 DNA reads TGTGCCAGCAGATCCGTCCGCGCGGCAGGCGAGCAGTACTTC. Amino acid sequence: CASRSVRAAGEQYF.